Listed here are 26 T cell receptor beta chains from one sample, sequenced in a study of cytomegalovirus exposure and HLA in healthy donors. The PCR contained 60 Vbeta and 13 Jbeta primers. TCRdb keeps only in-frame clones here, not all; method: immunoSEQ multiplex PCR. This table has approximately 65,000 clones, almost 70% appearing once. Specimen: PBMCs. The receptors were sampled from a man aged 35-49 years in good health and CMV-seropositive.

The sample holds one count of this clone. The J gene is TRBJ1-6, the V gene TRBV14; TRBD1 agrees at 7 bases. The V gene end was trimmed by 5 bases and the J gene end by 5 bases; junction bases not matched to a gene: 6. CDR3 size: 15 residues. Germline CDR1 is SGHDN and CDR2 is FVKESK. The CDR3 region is CASSEQGSNNSPLHF. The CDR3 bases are TGTGCCAGCAGCGAACAGGGGTCGAATAATTCACCCCTCCACTTT. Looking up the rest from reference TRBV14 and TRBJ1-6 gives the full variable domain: EAGVTQFPSHSVIEKGQTVTLRCDPISGHDNLYWYRRVMGKEIKFLLHFVKESKQDESGMPNNRFLAERTGGTYSTLKVQPAELEDSGVYFCASSEQGSNNSPLHFGNGTRLTVT.

The CDR3 loop reads CATSEPQHF. The CDR3 region has the DNA TGTGCCACTAGCGAGCCCCAGCATTTT. This chain connects TRBV19 to TRBJ1-5; no reliable D call. This CDR3 contains 9 residues. Germline V gene sequence: CDR1 LNHDA, CDR2 SQIVND (reference sequence). V lost 10 bases to trimming and J lost 8 bases, with 6 bases between them.

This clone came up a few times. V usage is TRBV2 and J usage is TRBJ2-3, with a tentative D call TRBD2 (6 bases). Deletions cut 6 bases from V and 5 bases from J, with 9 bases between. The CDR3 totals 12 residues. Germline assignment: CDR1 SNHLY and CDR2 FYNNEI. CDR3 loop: CASRRGGDTQYF. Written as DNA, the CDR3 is TGTGCCAGCAGGAGGGGAGGAGATACGCAGTATTTT.

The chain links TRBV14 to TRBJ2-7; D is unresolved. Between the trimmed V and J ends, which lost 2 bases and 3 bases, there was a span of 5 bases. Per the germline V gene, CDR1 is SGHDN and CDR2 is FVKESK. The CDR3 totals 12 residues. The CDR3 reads CASSQQIYEQYF. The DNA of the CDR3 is TGTGCCAGCAGCCAACAGATCTACGAGCAGTACTTC.

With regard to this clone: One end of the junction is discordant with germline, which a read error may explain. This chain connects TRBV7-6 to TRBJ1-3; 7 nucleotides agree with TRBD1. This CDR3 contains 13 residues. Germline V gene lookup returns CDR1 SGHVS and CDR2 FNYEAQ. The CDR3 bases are TGTGCCAGCAGCTTAGAAAAGACAGGGAGGAAGGATTTT. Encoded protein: CASSLEKTGRKDF.

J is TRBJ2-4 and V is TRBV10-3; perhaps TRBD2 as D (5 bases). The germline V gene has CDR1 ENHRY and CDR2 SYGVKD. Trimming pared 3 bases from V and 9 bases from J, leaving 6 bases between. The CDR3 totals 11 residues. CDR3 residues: CAISEGGIQYF. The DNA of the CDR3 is TGTGCCATCAGTGAAGGAGGCATTCAGTACTTC.

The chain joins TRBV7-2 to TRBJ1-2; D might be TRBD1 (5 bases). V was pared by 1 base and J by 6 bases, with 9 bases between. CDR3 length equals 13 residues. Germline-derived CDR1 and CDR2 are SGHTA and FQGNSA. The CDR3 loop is CASSLVRADGYTF. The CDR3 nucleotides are TGTGCCAGCAGCTTAGTCAGGGCAGATGGCTACACCTTC. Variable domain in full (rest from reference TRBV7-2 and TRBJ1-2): GAGVSQSPSNKVTEKGKDVELRCDPISGHTALYWYRQSLGQGLEFLIYFQGNSAPDKSGLPSDRFSAERTGGSVSTLTIQRTQQEDSAVYLCASSLVRADGYTFGSGTRLTVV.

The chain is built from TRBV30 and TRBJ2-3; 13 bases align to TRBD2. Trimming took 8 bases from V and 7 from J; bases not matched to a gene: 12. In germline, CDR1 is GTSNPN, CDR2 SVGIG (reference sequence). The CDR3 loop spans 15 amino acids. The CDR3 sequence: CARTTTSGGVNTQYF. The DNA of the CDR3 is TGTGCCCGAACCACCACTAGCGGGGGGGTGAATACGCAGTATTTT.

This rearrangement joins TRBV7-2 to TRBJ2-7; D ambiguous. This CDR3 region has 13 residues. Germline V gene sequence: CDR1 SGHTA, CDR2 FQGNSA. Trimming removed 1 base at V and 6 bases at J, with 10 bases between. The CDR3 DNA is TGTGCCAGCAGCTTAGGGTCTAGTCGCGAGCAGTACTTC. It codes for CASSLGSSREQYF.

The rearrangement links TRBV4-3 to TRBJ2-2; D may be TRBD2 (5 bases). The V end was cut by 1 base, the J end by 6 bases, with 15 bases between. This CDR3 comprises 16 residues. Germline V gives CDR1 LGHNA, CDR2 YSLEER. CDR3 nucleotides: TGCGCCAGCAGCCAAGTTCCTAGCCCTAGGGCCGGGGAGCTGTTTTTT. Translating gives CASSQVPSPRAGELFF.

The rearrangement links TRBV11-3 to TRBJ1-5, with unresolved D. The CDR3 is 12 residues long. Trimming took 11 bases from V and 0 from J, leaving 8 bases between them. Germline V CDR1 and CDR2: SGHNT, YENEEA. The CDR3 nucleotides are TGTGCCGGGCGATATAGCAATCAGCCCCAGCATTTT. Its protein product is CAGRYSNQPQHF.

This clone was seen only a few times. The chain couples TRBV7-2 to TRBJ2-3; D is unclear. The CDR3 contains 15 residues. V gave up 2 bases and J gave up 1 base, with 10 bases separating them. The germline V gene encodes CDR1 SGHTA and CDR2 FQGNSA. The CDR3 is CASSLWALGTDTQYF. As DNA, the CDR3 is TGTGCCAGCAGCTTATGGGCGCTTGGCACAGATACGCAGTATTTT.

The CDR3 is CASSQESEQYF. DNA of the CDR3: TGTGCCAGCAGCCAGGAGAGCGAGCAGTACTTC. The chain carries TRBV4-2 and TRBJ2-7; D ambiguous. Trimming shortened V by 3 bases and J by 6 bases, and 6 bases separated the two germline ends. Germline lookup yields CDR1 LGHNA and CDR2 YNFKEQ. CDR3 length: 11 residues.

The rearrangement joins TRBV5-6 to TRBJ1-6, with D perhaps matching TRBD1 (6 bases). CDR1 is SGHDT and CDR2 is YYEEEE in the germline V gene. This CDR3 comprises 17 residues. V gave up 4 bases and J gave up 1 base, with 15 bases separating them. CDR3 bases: TGTGCCAGCAGCCAAGGGGGTTCGAGTTCCTATAATTCACCCCTCCACTTT. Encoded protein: CASSQGGSSSYNSPLHF.

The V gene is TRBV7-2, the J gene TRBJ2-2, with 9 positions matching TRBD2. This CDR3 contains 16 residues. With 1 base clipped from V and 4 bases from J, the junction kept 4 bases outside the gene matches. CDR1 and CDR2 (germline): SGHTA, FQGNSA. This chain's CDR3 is CASSLDAGGLTGELFF. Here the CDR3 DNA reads TGTGCCAGCAGCTTAGATGCGGGGGGGCTCACCGGGGAGCTGTTTTTT.

CDR3 residues: CSVELLAPGTGPTSYGYTF. The CDR3, as DNA: TGCAGCGTTGAGTTATTGGCCCCCGGGACAGGACCTACCAGTTATGGCTACACCTTC. This chain links TRBV29-1 with TRBJ1-2, with 8 bases that match TRBD1. Germline-derived CDR1 and CDR2 are SQVTM and ANQGSEA. This CDR3 is 19 amino acids long. Germline trimming cut 3 bases from V and 5 bases from J; bases unmatched to any gene: 23. The variable domain in full, with the rest retrieved from reference TRBV29-1 and TRBJ1-2, is SAVISQKPSRDICQRGTSLTIQCQVDSQVTMMFWYRQQPGQSLTLIATANQGSEATYESGFVIDKFPISRPNLTFSTLTVSNMSPEDSSIYLCSVELLAPGTGPTSYGYTFGSGTRLTVV.

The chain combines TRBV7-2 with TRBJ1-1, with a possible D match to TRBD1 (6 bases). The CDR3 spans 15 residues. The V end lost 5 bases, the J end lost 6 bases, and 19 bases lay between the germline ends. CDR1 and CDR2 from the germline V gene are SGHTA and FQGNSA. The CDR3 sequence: CASSQITGFWAEAFF. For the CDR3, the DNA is TGTGCCAGCAGCCAAATCACAGGGTTTTGGGCTGAAGCTTTCTTT.

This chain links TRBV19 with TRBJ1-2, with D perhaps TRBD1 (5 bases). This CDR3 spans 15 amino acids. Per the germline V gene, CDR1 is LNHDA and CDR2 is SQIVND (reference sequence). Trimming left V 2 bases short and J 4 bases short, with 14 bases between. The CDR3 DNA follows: TGTGCCAGTAGTATACTGGGGGGACGGGGCTATGGCTACACCTTC. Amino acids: CASSILGGRGYGYTF. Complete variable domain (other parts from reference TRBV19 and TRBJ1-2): DGGITQSPKYLFRKEGQNVTLSCEQNLNHDAMYWYRQDPGQGLRLIYYSQIVNDFQKGDIAEGYSVSREKKESFPLTVTSAQKNPTAFYLCASSILGGRGYGYTFGSGTRLTVV.

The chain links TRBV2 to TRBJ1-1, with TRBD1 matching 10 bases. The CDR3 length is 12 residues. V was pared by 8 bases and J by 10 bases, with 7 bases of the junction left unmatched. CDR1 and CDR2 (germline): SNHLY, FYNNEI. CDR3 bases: TGTGCCAGCGACAGGGGGCCCTCCTTAGCTTTCTTT. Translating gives CASDRGPSLAFF.

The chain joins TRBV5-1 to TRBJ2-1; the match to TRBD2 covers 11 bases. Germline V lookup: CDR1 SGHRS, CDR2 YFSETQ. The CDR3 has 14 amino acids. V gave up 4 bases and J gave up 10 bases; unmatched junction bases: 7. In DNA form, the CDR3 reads TGCGCCAGCAGCCCGGGACTAGCGGACTACGAGCAGTTCTTC. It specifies CASSPGLADYEQFF. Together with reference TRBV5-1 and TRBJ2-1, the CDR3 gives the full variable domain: KAGVTQTPRYLIKTRGQQVTLSCSPISGHRSVSWYQQTPGQGLQFLFEYFSETQRNKGNFPGRFSGRQFSNSRSEMNVSTLELGDSALYLCASSPGLADYEQFFGPGTRLTVL.

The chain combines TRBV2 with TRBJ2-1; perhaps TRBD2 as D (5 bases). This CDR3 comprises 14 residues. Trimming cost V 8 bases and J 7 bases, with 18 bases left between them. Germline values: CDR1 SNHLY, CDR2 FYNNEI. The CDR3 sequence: CASCGRGFDNEQFF. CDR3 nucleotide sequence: TGTGCCAGCTGCGGACGCGGGTTTGATAATGAGCAGTTCTTC.

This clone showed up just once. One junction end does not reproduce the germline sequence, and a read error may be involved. The CDR3: CVSSVNPGQRDGYTF. CDR3 in DNA: TGTGTCAGCAGTGTAAATCCGGGCCAGAGGGATGGCTACACCTTC. J is TRBJ1-2 and V is TRBV2, with D unresolved. Per germline, CDR1 SNHLY and CDR2 FYNNEI. The CDR3 spans 15 residues.

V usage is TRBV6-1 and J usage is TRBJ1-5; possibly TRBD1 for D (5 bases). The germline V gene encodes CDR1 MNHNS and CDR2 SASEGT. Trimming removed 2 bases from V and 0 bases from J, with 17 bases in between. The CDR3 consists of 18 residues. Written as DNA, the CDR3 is TGTGCCAGCAGTGAAACGCAGGGCCAATTTTATAGCAATCAGCCCCAGCATTTT. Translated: CASSETQGQFYSNQPQHF.

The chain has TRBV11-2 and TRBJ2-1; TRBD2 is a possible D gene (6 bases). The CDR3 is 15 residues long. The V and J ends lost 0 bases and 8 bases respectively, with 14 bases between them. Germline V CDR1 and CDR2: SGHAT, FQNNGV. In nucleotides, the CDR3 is TGTGCCAGCAGCTTAGACCTGACTAGAGGTGATGAGCAGTTCTTC. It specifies CASSLDLTRGDEQFF.

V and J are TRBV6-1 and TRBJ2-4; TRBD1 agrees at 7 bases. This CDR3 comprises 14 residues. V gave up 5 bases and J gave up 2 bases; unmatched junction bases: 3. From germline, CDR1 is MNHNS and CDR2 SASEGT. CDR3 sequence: CASSPRGTKNIQYF. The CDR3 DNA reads TGTGCCAGCAGTCCCAGGGGGACCAAAAACATTCAGTACTTC.

The chain's CDR3 is CASSFSGYTEAFF. The CDR3 nucleotides read TGTGCCAGCAGCTTTTCGGGTTACACTGAAGCTTTCTTT. The chain carries TRBV7-3 and TRBJ1-1; D remains ambiguous. The V gene lost 3 bases and the J gene lost 3 bases, with 8 bases spanning the gap. The CDR3 runs to 13 residues. Germline CDR1 reads SGHTA; CDR2 reads FQGTGA.